This TCR beta chain was profiled in a study of beta chain features in type 1 diabetes (dated by TCRdb to the late 2010s). For the study in its entirety: No differences in mean age, gender distribution, total cell number or subset yield were found between patients and healthy donors. A total of under 120,000,000 sorted cells were examined across all samples, and RNA yield correlated strongly with the number of cells per subset. The study compared the TCRB repertoires of sorted circulating CD4+ T cell subsets in recently diagnosed type 1 diabetes patients with those in matched healthy donors. Naive and central memory subsets were obtained from all 30 or so donors, but regulatory and stem cell-like memory subsets were isolated from only 8 patients and roughly eight healthy donors. Paper-wide results and their limitations: Type 1 diabetes patients showed a moderate but significant shortening of TCRB CDR3 length in all four CD4+ subsets. HLA sub-analyses involved small numbers of individuals, so any influence of HLA type on TCRB rearrangement remained unresolved. Because cDNA rather than genomic DNA was sequenced, highly expressing activated cells could have been over-represented, although no difference in activation and CD3 levels was found between groups. The naive, central memory and regulatory TCRB repertoires appeared to resemble one another more closely among patients than among healthy donors. PCR may preferentially amplify shorter templates, but because patient and control samples were amplified and corrected together, any resulting skew would affect both groups equally. Fewer insertions and more nucleotide deletions at VDJ recombination sites were observed in patients with type 1 diabetes, implying thymic rearrangement abnormalities.

In its sample, this clone was seen a few times. Its cognate antigen has yet to be identified. It has no much larger one-base neighbor in the sample; base qualities were not kept. Each donor gave one peripheral blood draw, about 110 mL on average, collected into heparinised tubes. A BD FACSAria II and a panel including CD45RO, CCR7, CD25, CD127, CD95 and CD27 were used to sort naive, central memory, regulatory and stem cell-like memory CD4+ T cells. Purity was above 95% for every sorted population. PBMCs were isolated right away by Lymphoprep density gradient centrifugation and were stained directly, without culture. To minimize batch effects, samples were stained and sorted in pairs, one healthy donor with one patient per experiment. The High Capacity cDNA Reverse Transcription Kit was used to reverse transcribe all of the isolated RNA, meaning that expressed TCRB transcripts were what got sequenced. Deep immunoSEQ sequencing was applied to naive, central memory and regulatory T cell samples, giving an average of about 3.4 million total reads per sample. After sorted cells were lysed in RLT buffer, RNA was extracted with DNase-treated RNeasy Micro or Mini kits, with the choice depending on cell number. To prevent cross-contamination, every cell subset was processed on its own, while patient and healthy donor samples were processed together. Using the immunoSEQ multiplex PCR, TCRB sequences were amplified from cDNA into 87-bp fragments spanning the CDR3 region. Sequencing of the amplicons was performed on the Illumina HiSeq platform. Processing in the source paper ran as follows. PCR bias was computationally corrected using synthetic template baselines, reads within Hamming distance 2 were collapsed, and singletons that could not be merged were discarded. Reads were aligned against IMGT to assign V, D and J genes, CDR3 length and insertions or deletions at six rearrangement sites. Within each subset, clonotype counts were normalized to the number of sorted cells before true diversity and Gini coefficients were calculated with the tcR R package. The overlap coefficient, calculated on TCRB nucleotide sequences, was used to quantify repertoire sharing. Out-of-frame TCRB sequences from naive cells were analyzed to stand in for the pre-selection repertoire. The clones in this table, taken by TCRdb from immuneACCESS, are in-frame only. Not every clone is retained; where verified, under half of the shortfall comes from an unresolved V gene, and the cause of the rest is unknown. V, J and clone size derive from that table, while D and trimming were established from the DNA sequence. The sample table contains some 640,000 clones; only one count was recorded for about 14% of them. Roughly 0.04% of the sample comes from the top ten.

Via the germline V gene, CDR1 is SGHRS and CDR2 YFSETQ. The CDR3, cysteine through phenylalanine, is 15 amino acids long. Just the 45-base CDR3 DNA is kept, in frame starting at base 1. V lost 0 bases and J lost 0 bases; the stretch between them is 7 bases long. The sequencing input was naive CD4+ T cells from blood. What the cell subset or site label conveys for this sample: true naive CD4+ T cells. This sequence was found in a man between 18 and 35 years old with type 1 diabetes. This receptor chain uses TRBV5-1 and TRBJ1-3; the D gene is not confidently resolved. The nucleotide sequence is given as TGCGCCAGCAGCTTGGAATGGAGCTCTGGAAACACCATATATTTT. This gives the protein CASSLEWSSGNTIYF.